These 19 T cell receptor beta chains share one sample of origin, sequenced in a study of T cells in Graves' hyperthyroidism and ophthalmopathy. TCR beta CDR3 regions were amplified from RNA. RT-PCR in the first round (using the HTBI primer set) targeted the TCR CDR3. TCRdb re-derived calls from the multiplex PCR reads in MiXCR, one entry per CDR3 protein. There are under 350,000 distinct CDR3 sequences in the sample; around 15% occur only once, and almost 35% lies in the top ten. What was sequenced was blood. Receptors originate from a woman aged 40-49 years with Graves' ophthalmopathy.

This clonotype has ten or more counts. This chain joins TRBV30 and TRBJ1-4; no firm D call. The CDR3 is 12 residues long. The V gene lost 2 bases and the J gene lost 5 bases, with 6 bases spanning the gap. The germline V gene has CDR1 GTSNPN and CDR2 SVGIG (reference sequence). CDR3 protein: CAWSSRNEKLFF. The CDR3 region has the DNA TGTGCCTGGAGTAGCCGAAATGAAAAACTGTTTTTT.

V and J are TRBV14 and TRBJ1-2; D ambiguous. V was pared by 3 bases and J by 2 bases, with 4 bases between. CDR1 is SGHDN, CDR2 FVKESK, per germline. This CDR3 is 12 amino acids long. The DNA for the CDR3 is TGTGCCAGCAGCCACCGGAACTATGGCTACACCTTC. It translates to CASSHRNYGYTF.

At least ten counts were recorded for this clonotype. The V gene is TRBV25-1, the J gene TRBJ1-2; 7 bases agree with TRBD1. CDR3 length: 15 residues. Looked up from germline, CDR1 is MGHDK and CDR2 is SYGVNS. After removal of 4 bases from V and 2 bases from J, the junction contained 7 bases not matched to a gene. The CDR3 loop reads CASSGQGYGNYGYTF. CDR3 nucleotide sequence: TGTGCCAGCAGTGGACAGGGTTACGGGAACTATGGCTACACCTTC.

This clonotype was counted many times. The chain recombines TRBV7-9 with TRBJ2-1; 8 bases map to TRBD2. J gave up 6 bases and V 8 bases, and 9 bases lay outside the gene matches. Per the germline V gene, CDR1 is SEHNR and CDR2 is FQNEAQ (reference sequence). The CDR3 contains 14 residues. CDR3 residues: CASATLGTSNEQFF. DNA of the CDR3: TGTGCCAGCGCTACACTCGGGACTAGCAATGAGCAGTTCTTC.

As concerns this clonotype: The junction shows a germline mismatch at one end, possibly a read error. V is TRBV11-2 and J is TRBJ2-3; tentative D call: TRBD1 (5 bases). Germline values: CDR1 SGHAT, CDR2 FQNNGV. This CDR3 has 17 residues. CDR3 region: CTSSPSTGAGLEDTQYF. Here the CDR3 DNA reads TGTACCAGCAGCCCATCCACAGGAGCTGGGTTGGAAGATACGCAGTATTTT.

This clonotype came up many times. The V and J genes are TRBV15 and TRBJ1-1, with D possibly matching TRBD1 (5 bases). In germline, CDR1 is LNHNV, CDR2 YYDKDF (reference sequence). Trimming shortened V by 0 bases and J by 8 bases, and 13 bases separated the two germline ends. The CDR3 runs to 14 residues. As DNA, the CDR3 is TGTGCCACCAGCAGAGATATGACAGTAAGAGAAGCTTTCTTT. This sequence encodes CATSRDMTVREAFF.

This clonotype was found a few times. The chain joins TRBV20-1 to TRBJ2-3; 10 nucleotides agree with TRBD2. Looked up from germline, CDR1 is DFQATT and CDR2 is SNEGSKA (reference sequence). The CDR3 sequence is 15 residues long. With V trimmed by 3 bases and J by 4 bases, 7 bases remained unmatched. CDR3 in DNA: TGCAGTGCTAGCCAGCGGGGGGGCCGTGCAGATACGCAGTATTTT. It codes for CSASQRGGRADTQYF.

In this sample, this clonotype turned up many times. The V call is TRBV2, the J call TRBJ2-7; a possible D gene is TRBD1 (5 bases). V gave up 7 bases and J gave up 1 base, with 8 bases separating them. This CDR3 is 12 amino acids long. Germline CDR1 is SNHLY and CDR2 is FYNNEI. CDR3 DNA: TGTGCCAGCAACAGGCCATCCTACGAGCAGTACTTC. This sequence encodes CASNRPSYEQYF.

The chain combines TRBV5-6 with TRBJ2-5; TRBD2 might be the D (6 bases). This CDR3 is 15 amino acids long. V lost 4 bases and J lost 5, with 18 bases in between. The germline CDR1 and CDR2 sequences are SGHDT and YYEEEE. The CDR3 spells CASSPGTAGRETQYF. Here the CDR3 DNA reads TGTGCCAGCAGCCCAGGGACCGCTGGGAGGGAGACCCAGTACTTC. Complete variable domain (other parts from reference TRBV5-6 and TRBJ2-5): DAGVTQSPTHLIKTRGQQVTLRCSPKSGHDTVSWYQQALGQGPQFIFQYYEEEERQRGNFPDRFSGHQFPNYSSELNVNALLLGDSALYLCASSPGTAGRETQYFGPGTRLLVL.

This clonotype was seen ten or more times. The CDR3 loop reads CASRYGQVNSPLHF. DNA for the CDR3: TGTGCCAGCAGATACGGACAGGTTAATTCACCCCTCCACTTT. This rearrangement joins TRBV3-1 to TRBJ1-6; 7 nucleotides match TRBD1. Germline V lookup: CDR1 LGHDT, CDR2 YNNKEL (reference sequence). Trimming removed 6 bases from V and 6 bases from J; junction bases left unmatched: 5. The CDR3 consists of 14 residues.

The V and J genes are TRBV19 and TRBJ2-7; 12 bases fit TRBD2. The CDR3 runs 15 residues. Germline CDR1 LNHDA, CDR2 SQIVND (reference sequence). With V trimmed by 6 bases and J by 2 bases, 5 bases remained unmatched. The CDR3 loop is CASSKLAGGTYEQYF. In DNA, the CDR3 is TGTGCCAGTAGCAAACTAGCGGGGGGTACCTACGAGCAGTACTTC.

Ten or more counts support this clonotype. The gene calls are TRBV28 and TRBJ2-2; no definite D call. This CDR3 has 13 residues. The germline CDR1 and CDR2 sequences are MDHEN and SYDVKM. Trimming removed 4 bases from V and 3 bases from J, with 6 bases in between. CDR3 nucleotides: TGTGCCAGCAGTTCGTTCGACACCGGGGAGCTGTTTTTT. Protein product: CASSSFDTGELFF.

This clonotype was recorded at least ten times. The CDR3 loop is CAIGGAIRSQSYTF. The DNA of the CDR3 is TGTGCAATTGGAGGCGCCATTAGAAGCCAGAGCTACACCTTC. V usage is TRBV2 and J usage is TRBJ1-2, with D hard to call. Germline CDR1 is SNHLY and CDR2 is FYNNEI. CDR3 size: 14 residues.

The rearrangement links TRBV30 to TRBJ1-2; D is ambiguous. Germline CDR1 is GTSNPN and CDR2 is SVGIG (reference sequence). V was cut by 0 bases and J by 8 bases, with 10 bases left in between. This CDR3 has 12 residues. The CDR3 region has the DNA TGTGCCTGGAGTGTAAACTCTAGAGGCTACACCTTC. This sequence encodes CAWSVNSRGYTF.

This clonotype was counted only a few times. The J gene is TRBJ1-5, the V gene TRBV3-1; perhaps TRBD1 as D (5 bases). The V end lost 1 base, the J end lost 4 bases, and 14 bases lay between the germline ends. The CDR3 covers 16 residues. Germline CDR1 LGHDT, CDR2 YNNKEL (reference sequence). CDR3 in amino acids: CASSQGSGTENQPQHF. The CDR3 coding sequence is TGTGCCAGCAGCCAAGGGTCCGGGACGGAGAATCAGCCCCAGCATTTT.

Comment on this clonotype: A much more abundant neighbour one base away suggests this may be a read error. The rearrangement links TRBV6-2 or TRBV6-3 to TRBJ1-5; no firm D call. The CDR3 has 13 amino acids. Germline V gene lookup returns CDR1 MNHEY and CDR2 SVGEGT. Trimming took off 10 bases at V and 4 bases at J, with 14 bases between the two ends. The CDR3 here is CANSQTRNQPQHF. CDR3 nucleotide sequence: TGTGCCAACAGCCAGACAAGGAATCAGCCCCAGCATTTT.

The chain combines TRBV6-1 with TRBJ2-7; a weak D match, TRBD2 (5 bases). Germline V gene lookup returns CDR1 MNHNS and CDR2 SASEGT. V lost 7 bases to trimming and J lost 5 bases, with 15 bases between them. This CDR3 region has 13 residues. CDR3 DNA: TGTGCCAGCACCCCCCGGGGTTCCAACGAGCAGTACTTC. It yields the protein CASTPRGSNEQYF.

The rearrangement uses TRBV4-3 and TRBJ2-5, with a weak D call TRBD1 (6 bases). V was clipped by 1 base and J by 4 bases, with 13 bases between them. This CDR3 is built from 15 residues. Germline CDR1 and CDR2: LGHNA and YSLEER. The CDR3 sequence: CASSQGTALRETQYF. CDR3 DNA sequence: TGCGCCAGCAGCCAAGGGACAGCTTTACGAGAGACCCAGTACTTC.

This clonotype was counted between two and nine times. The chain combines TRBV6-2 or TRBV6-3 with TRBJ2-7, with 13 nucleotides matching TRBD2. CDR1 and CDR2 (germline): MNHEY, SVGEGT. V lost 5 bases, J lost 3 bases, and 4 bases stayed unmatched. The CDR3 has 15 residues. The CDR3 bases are TGTGCCAGCAGTGTTGGACTAGCGGGAGTCTACGAGCAGTACTTC. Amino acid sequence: CASSVGLAGVYEQYF.